The next 10 T cell receptor beta chains were all read from a single sample in a study of blood T cell repertoires in COVID-19. Here immunoSEQ multiplex PCR was the method, and the copy in TCRdb shows in-frame clones only, minus some. The sample has a few hundred thousand clones; roughly 90% are singletons. The sequenced sample was peripheral blood. The receptors shown here come from a man aged 30 to 39 with active or convalescent COVID-19.

The chain couples TRBV9 to TRBJ1-2; D gene unclear. Germline assignment: CDR1 SGDLS and CDR2 YYNGEE. Between the trimmed V and J ends, which lost 4 bases and 7 bases, there was a span of 14 bases. The CDR3 consists of 13 residues. CDR3 protein: CASSSPDTRGYTF. As DNA, the CDR3 is TGTGCCAGCAGCTCCCCAGACACTCGTGGCTACACCTTC.

This clone is a singleton in its sample. The J gene is TRBJ2-7, the V gene TRBV19; possibly TRBD2 for D (5 bases). This CDR3 comprises 16 residues. Germline lookup yields CDR1 LNHDA and CDR2 SQIVND (reference sequence). V was shortened by 3 bases and J by 0 bases, with 15 bases between the two germline ends. CDR3 residues: CASSISVALSSYEQYF. CDR3 coding DNA: TGTGCCAGTAGTATTTCAGTAGCGCTGAGCTCCTACGAGCAGTACTTC.

This sequence joins TRBV3-1 (or the pseudogene TRBV3-2) and TRBJ2-2; 7 bases align to TRBD2. The CDR3 consists of 18 residues. CDR1 is LGHDT, CDR2 YNNKEL, per germline (reference sequence). V lost 0 bases, J lost 0 bases, and 7 bases stayed unmatched. CDR3: CASSQEGLPYANTGELFF. CDR3 DNA sequence: TGTGCCAGCAGCCAAGAGGGACTACCATACGCGAACACCGGGGAGCTGTTTTTT.

The rearrangement uses TRBV5-4 and TRBJ2-7; D not certain. Germline CDR1 and CDR2: SGHNT and YYREEE (reference sequence). Trimming pared 1 base from V and 0 bases from J, leaving 17 bases between. This CDR3 comprises 17 residues. As DNA, the CDR3 is TGTGCCAGCAGCTTGATATACCAGGCTCCCCTCTCCTACGAGCAGTACTTC. It codes for CASSLIYQAPLSYEQYF. Filled out from reference TRBV5-4 and TRBJ2-7, the complete variable domain reads ETGVTQSPTHLIKTRGQQVTLRCSSQSGHNTVSWYQQALGQGPQFIFQYYREEENGRGNFPPRFSGLQFPNYSSELNVNALELDDSALYLCASSLIYQAPLSYEQYFGPGTRLTVT.

The chain carries TRBV13 and TRBJ2-7, with unresolved D. V dropped 1 base and J dropped 0 bases, with 7 bases sitting between them. Germline V gene sequence: CDR1 PRHDT, CDR2 FYEKMQ (reference sequence). CDR3 length: 14 amino acids. The DNA for the CDR3 is TGTGCCAGCAGCTTAGAGTACAGCTCCTACGAGCAGTACTTC. This translates into CASSLEYSSYEQYF. Full variable domain (rest looked up from reference TRBV13 and TRBJ2-7): AAGVIQSPRHLIKEKRETATLKCYPIPRHDTVYWYQQGPGQDPQFLISFYEKMQSDKGSIPDRFSAQQFSDYHSELNMSSLELGDSALYFCASSLEYSSYEQYFGPGTRLTVT.

The chain recombines TRBV11-2 with TRBJ2-3; D possibly corresponds to TRBD2 (6 bases). Germline V gives CDR1 SGHAT, CDR2 FQNNGV. Trimming took off 1 base at V and 2 bases at J, with 16 bases between the two ends. The length of the CDR3 is 17 residues. The DNA for the CDR3 is TGTGCCAGCAGCTTAGTCAGCGGCCTACTAGCCACAGATACGCAGTATTTT. Translation: CASSLVSGLLATDTQYF.

The V call is TRBV7-2, the J call TRBJ1-6; a weak D match, TRBD1 (5 bases). This CDR3 contains 15 residues. CDR1 SGHTA and CDR2 FQGNSA come from the germline V gene. The germline V and J ends were trimmed by 11 bases and 0 bases, with 14 bases remaining between them. The CDR3 DNA follows: TGTGCCGGCACACAGGAGAGCTCCTATAATTCACCCCTCCACTTT. Its translation is CAGTQESSYNSPLHF.

This clone has only one observation. V is TRBV9 and J is TRBJ1-1, with 8 bases lining up with TRBD1. J lost 6 bases, V lost 3 bases, and 4 bases had no gene match. Per germline, CDR1 SGDLS and CDR2 YYNGEE. The CDR3 contains 13 residues. The DNA for the CDR3 is TGTGCCAGCAGCGCACAGGGGGTGGCTGAAGCTTTCTTT. It translates to CASSAQGVAEAFF.

This sequence joins TRBV9 and TRBJ2-3, with D possibly matching TRBD1 (7 bases). The CDR3 extends over 17 amino acids. Germline V gene data show CDR1 as SGDLS and CDR2 as YYNGEE. The ends were cut back, 4 bases at V and 1 base at J, with 19 bases in the middle. In nucleotides, the CDR3 is TGTGCCAGCAGCCCCCGAGGTAGCAGGGGGGGCACAGATACGCAGTATTTT. It is translated as CASSPRGSRGGTDTQYF.

The J gene is TRBJ2-1, the V gene TRBV11-2; TRBD2 matches 9 bases. The CDR3 is 17 residues long. Trimming removed 5 bases from V and 5 bases from J; junction bases left unmatched: 13. Germline CDR1 reads SGHAT; CDR2 reads FQNNGV. The DNA of the CDR3 is TGTGCCAGCAGCAAACTCCCCGCGGGGGGGGGAGACAATGAGCAGTTCTTC. As protein: CASSKLPAGGGDNEQFF. Supplemented by reference TRBV11-2 and TRBJ2-1, the full variable domain reads EAGVAQSPRYKIIEKRQSVAFWCNPISGHATLYWYQQILGQGPKLLIQFQNNGVVDDSQLPKDRFSAERLKGVDSTLKIQPAKLEDSAVYLCASSKLPAGGGDNEQFFGPGTRLTVL.